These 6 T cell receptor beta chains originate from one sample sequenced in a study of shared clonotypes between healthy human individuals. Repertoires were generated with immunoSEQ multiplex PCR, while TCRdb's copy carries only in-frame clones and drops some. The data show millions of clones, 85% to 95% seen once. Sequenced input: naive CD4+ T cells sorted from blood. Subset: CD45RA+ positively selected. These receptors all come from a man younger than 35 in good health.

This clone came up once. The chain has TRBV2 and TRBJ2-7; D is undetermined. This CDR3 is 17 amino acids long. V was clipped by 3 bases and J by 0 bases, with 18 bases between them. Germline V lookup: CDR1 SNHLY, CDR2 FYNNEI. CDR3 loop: CASSDPRLGKSSYEQYF. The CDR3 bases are TGTGCCAGCAGTGATCCACGGCTGGGAAAGAGCTCCTACGAGCAGTACTTC.

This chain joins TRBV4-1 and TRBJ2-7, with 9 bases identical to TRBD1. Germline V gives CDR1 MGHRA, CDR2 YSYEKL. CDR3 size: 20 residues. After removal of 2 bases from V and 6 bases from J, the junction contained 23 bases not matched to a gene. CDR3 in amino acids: CASSQQITGQGRSHTPEQYF. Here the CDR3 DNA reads TGCGCCAGCAGCCAACAGATAACGGGACAGGGTAGAAGTCATACGCCCGAGCAGTACTTC.

The CDR3 protein is CASSLGANNEKLFF. In DNA, the CDR3 is TGTGCCAGCAGCTTAGGAGCGAATAATGAAAAACTGTTTTTT. The chain carries TRBV7-6 and TRBJ1-4; no clear D gene. The germline V gene encodes CDR1 SGHVS and CDR2 FNYEAQ. This CDR3 comprises 14 residues. Trimming removed 1 base at V and 4 bases at J, with 7 bases between.

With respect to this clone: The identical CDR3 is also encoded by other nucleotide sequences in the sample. In DNA form, the CDR3 reads TGTGCCAGCAGTTACTCGATACAGGGTAGCAATCAGCCCCAGCATTTT. Amino acid sequence: CASSYSIQGSNQPQHF. V is TRBV6-6 and J is TRBJ1-5; D possibly corresponds to TRBD1 (6 bases). The CDR3 spans 16 residues. Trimming cost V 0 bases and J 0 bases, with 9 bases left between them. Germline values: CDR1 MNHNY, CDR2 SVGAGI (reference sequence).

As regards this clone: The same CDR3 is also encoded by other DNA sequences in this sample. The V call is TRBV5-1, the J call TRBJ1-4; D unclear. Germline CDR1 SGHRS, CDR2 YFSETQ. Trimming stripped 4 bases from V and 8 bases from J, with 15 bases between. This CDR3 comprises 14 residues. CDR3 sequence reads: CASSLGGLGEKLFF. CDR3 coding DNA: TGCGCCAGCAGCCTGGGAGGGTTGGGCGAAAAACTGTTTTTT.

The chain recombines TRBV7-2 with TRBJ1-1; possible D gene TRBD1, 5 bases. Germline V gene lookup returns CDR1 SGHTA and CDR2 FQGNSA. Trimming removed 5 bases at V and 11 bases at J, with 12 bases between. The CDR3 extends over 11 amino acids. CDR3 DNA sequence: TGTGCCAGCAGCCGAGGGGTAGGGGCTTTCTTT. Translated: CASSRGVGAFF.